Given below is one T cell receptor (beta chain) in context. Its antigen is still unknown. No much larger clone is present one base from it, and per-base qualities are unavailable. These data originate in a study of cytomegalovirus exposure and HLA in healthy donors (dated by TCRdb to the late 2010s). With regard to the full study: An earlier analysis of under 600 of the donors reported approximately 270 Gb of sequence data and 100 million to 140 million unique TCR beta sequences from about 179 million T cells. Roughly 290 gigabases of sequencing data and roughly 81 million unique TCR sequences made up an early release that covered fewer than 650 HLA-typed donors. Of the roughly 400 genotyped donors, about 80% fell in the genetic ancestry cluster associated with self-reported Caucasian donors. The study aimed to test whether signatures of past pathogen exposure could be identified by cataloging public T cell receptors. The study profiled the T cell repertoires of under 700 subjects by immunosequencing and related them to cytomegalovirus serostatus. Along with the 666-subject first cohort, a separate validation cohort of 120 different subjects was used. High-throughput TCR immunosequencing, statistical association of individual TCRs with disease status, and machine learning were combined to predict cytomegalovirus infection status. A later analysis re-examined previously published TCR beta repertoires from several hundred donors and added high-resolution HLA genotyping to investigate patterns of TCR occurrence. The later analysis used no new phenotypic data to find candidate immune exposures, relying instead on TCR beta sequences and their occurrence across donors. An earlier analysis of 450 to 750 of the donors used high-throughput TCR beta sequencing to judge whether each TCR beta V gene segment behaved as functional or pseudogenic. Alongside the repertoire data, information on donor age, sex, ethnicity and CMV serostatus was compiled. A later genetic analysis used genome-wide SNP genotypes for about 55% of the 666 donors, treating that subset as a discovery cohort. Every discovery cohort repertoire had been produced on one sequencing platform. HLA typing included class I and class II loci at four-digit resolution. Typing coverage differed by locus: A, B, C, DRB1 and DQB1 were typed in roughly 620-640 donors, DQA1 in roughly 500, DPA1 in around 610, and DPB1 in about 450. Four or five DR-DQ haplotypes were handled as single units for association and clustering because linkage in the cohort was strong. Among 300 to 450 genotyped donors of the cohort, an average of approximately 240,000 unique TCR beta nucleotide sequences were sequenced per donor, roughly 20% of them non-productive.

In total, just over 650 healthy bone marrow donors made up the cohort. At the time of sampling, every cohort member was nominally healthy, though immune exposures that went unrecorded were likely present. The donor was CMV seronegative and was included in the group of about 350 seronegative cohort members. A peripheral blood sample was provided by each donor, and peripheral blood mononuclear cells were used for TCR beta sequencing. The Qiagen DNeasy Blood Extraction Kit was used to extract genomic DNA from the blood cell samples. To prepare the library, the immunoSEQ multiplex PCR assay was applied. A mixture of 60 forward primers for TCR Vbeta segments and 13 reverse primers for TCR Jbeta segments was used in the multiplex PCR. A multiplex PCR assay on genomic DNA amplified the CDR3 region of rearranged TCR beta genes. On the Illumina HiSeq System, the amplified TCR beta libraries were sequenced as 87-base-pair reads. Under the source paper's analysis protocol: In a later analysis, some 80 million unique TCR beta chains were counted across the approximately 620 repertoires, and roughly 10 million of these chains were shared by at least two donors. Raw reads were error-corrected and collapsed into unique sequences by a nearest-neighbor algorithm in which closely related sequences were merged to remove PCR and sequencing errors. To assign V, D and J gene segments, CDR3 sequences were aligned to IMGT reference sequences. For a sequence to be retained, at least a six-nucleotide match to both a V gene segment and a J gene segment was required. A rearrangement was called productive if the CDR3 had no stop codons and remained in frame with V and J, and every other rearrangement was called non-productive. CDR3 was defined according to IMGT convention as the region running from the second conserved V-encoded cysteine to the conserved J-encoded phenylalanine. In an earlier analysis of 550 to 650 of the donors, sequences lacking an unambiguous match to a single V gene segment were excluded. In an earlier analysis of some 590 of the donors, V segments were called functional above 56.7% productive rearrangements and were called segregating when the between-donor standard deviation exceeded 5%. To diagnose cytomegalovirus status from the catalog of TCR beta chain sequences, a statistical classification framework was built. A later analysis assigned V and J genes by comparing TCR nucleotide sequences with IMGT/GENE-DB human TR gene sequences. Using the TCRdist pipeline, a later analysis assigned CDR3 sequences along with most-parsimonious VDJ recombination scenarios. In a later analysis, each TCR beta chain was defined by its CDR3 amino acid sequence together with its V-gene family, and reads without a unique V-gene family were excluded. To address suspected cross-contamination and a sequencing artifact, a later analysis removed over 500 highly shared, low-generation-probability nucleotide sequences. In a later analysis, a clonal expansion index was calculated for each public chain from normalized within-repertoire ranks of inferred template counts. In a later analysis, generation probabilities were computed using a VDJ recombination model fitted to out-of-frame rearrangements, and the results were checked against IGoR. A later analysis scored TCR-TCR, TCR-HLA and TCR-CMV co-occurrence with hypergeometric tests, applying a repertoire-size bias correction to TCR pairs. A later analysis estimated false discovery rates by permuting HLA or CMV assignments 20 times. In a later analysis, co-occurring TCRs were grouped using DBSCAN, with TCRdist sequence similarity added in when clustering inside HLA-allele-positive subsets. Co-occurrence clustering excluded repertoires with fewer than 30,000 or more than 120,000 public chains, plus five with anomalous nucleotide sharing. TCRdb took this table from immuneACCESS and kept in-frame rearrangements with V and J called. Such tables lack part of the clones; where checked against another copy, unresolved V genes explain under half of the gap, and the rest is unexplained. The V and J calls and the clone size are those of that table, but D and trimming were determined from the DNA. Within this sample are approximately 110,000 clones, with 73% of them counted one time only. The ten largest clones capture about 0.92% of the sample.

Its CDR3 holds 11 amino acids, cysteine through phenylalanine. Just CDR3 DNA is preserved here, 33 bases in frame from base 1. In the germline V gene (reference sequence), CDR1 corresponds to LNHDA and CDR2 to SQIVND. Overall study results and their limits: An association between a missense DCLRE1C variant and V-gene and J-gene trimming of TCR beta chains was found in a later genetic analysis and replicated in an independent cohort. Three of the identified cytomegalovirus-associated TCR beta chains were confirmed in vitro to be specific for cytomegalovirus antigens. Presence/absence analyses assumed roughly uniform sequencing depth across donors, an assumption that may not hold. According to a later analysis, parvovirus B19, influenza, CMV and Epstein-Barr virus appeared linked to several top co-occurrence clusters. A total of some 180 TCR beta chains were listed by the study as associated with cytomegalovirus. Correlated functional status among segregating V segments might reflect linkage disequilibrium, but an unknown experimental factor could not be ruled out. Cytomegalovirus status was reported to be diagnosed by the classifier with high specificity and sensitivity in both the original and validation cohorts. While some public TCRs were present in many individuals, most TCR sequences turned up only very rarely across donors. A group of highly shared sequence variants was considered likely to be a technical artifact of the sequencing pipeline. A later genetic analysis reported fewer N-insertions in productive TCRs among donors in an Asian-associated ancestry cluster than the roughly 700-donor mean. According to a later analysis, TCR association rates differed among HLA loci, with DRB1 alleles showing the most associated TCRs and HLA-C alleles showing the fewest. Only TCR beta chains were sequenced in this cohort, and the absence of alpha or paired-chain data limited detectable features. Assigning TCR associations to individual alleles was difficult when HLA alleles, especially DR and DQ, strongly co-occurred. A later analysis found that HLA-associated TCR beta chains were more clonally expanded and had lower generation probabilities than equally common non-associated chains. For the cohort, immune exposure information was limited to CMV serostatus. HLA typing was unavailable for some donors at each locus, so association tests used only the typed subset. The 87-base-pair reads could not distinguish some IMGT-functional V segments, including TRBV6-2 and TRBV6-3, so those segments were excluded. In a later analysis, 16,951 TCR beta sequences were associated with specific HLA alleles at a false discovery rate of 0.05. Because counts were too low, seventeen rarely observed V segments, including chromosome 9 orphons, were excluded from the earlier analysis of about 500 of the donors. A further reported finding was that TCR beta sequences accurately predicted the HLA-A and HLA-B alleles for most subjects in the first cohort. The authors suggested that the approach could potentially be extended to other disease states and immunological phenotypes. According to a later analysis, most CMV-associated TCR beta chains appeared to be HLA-restricted, and the HLA associations seemed to be driven largely by CMV exposure. In an earlier analysis of fewer than 700 of the donors, most TCR beta V segments appeared in productive rearrangements about 87% or about 30% of the time, broadly matching IMGT annotations.

The chain is encoded by TRBV19 joined to TRBJ1-1; possibly the D gene is TRBD1, per 5 matching bases. The TCR was taken from a woman aged 25 to 39 in good health and CMV-seronegative. Sequencing input: PBMCs. The DNA sequence is as follows: TGTGCAACTGGGGGGAGCACTGAAGCTTTCTTT. Translated, this is CATGGSTEAFF.